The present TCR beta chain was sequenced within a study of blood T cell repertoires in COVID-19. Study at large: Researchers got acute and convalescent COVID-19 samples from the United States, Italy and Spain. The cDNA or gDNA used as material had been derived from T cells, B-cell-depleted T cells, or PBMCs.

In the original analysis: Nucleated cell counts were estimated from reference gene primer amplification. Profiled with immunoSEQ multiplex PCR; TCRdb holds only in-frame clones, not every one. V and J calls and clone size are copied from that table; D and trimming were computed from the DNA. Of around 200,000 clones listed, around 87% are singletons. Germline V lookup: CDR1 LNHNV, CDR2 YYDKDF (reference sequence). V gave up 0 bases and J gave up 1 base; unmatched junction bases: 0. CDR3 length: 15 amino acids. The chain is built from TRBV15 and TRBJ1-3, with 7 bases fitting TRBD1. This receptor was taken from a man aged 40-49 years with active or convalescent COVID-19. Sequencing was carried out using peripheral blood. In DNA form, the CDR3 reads TGTGCCACCAGCAGAGAGACAGGGTCTGGAAACACCATATATTTT. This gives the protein CATSRETGSGNTIYF.